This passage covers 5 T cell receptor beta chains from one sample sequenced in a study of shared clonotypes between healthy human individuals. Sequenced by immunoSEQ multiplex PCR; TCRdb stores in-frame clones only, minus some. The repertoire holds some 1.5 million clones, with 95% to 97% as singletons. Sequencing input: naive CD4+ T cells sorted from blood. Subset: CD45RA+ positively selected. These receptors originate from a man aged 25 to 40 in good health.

CDR3 loop: CASSSGGTGKFEQFF. In nucleotides, the CDR3 is TGTGCCAGCAGCTCGGGGGGGACAGGTAAATTTGAGCAGTTCTTC. V usage is TRBV5-6 and J usage is TRBJ2-1, with D tentatively TRBD1 or TRBD2 (8 bases each). This CDR3 contains 15 residues. Trimming removed 3 bases at V and 9 bases at J, with 19 bases between. Looked up from germline, CDR1 is SGHDT and CDR2 is YYEEEE.

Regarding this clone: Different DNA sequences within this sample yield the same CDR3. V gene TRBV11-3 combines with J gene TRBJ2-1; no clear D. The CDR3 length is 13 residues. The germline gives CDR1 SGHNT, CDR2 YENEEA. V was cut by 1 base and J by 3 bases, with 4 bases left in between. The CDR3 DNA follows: TGTGCCAGCAGCTTAGCAGGCTACAATGAGCAGTTCTTC. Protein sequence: CASSLAGYNEQFF. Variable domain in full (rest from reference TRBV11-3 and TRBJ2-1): EAGVVQSPRYKIIEKKQPVAFWCNPISGHNTLYWYLQNLGQGPELLIRYENEEAVDDSQLPKDRFSAERLKGVDSTLKIQPAELGDSAVYLCASSLAGYNEQFFGPGTRLTVL.

CDR3 region: CATSSGTSGILLTDTQYF. The CDR3 DNA sequence: TGTGCCACCAGCAGTGGGACTAGCGGGATTCTCCTCACAGATACGCAGTATTTT. The chain uses TRBV15 and TRBJ2-3, with 13 positions matching TRBD2. V was pared by 3 bases and J by 2 bases, with 8 bases of the junction left unmatched. Per germline, CDR1 LNHNV and CDR2 YYDKDF (reference sequence). The CDR3 has 18 residues.

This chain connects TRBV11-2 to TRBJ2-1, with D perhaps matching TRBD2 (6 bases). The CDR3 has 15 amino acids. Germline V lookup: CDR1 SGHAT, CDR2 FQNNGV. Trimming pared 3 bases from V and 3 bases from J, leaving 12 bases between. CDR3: CASSFRAGHYNEQFF. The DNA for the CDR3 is TGTGCCAGCAGCTTTCGCGCGGGGCACTACAATGAGCAGTTCTTC.

CDR3 sequence reads: CASSVSLGWGNEKLFF. DNA of the CDR3: TGTGCCAGCAGTGTATCCCTGGGGTGGGGAAATGAAAAACTGTTTTTT. This rearrangement joins TRBV28 to TRBJ1-4; no clear D gene. V lost 5 bases and J lost 5, with 18 bases in between. This CDR3 is 16 amino acids long. CDR1 and CDR2 from the germline V gene are MDHEN and SYDVKM.